The T cell receptor beta chain under discussion was sequenced for a study of glioma-infiltrating T cells. At the level of the study: Presurgical dexamethasone in glioma patients lasted six or fewer days.

The V and J ends lost 6 bases and 2 bases respectively, with 16 bases between them. Germline V CDR1 and CDR2: MNHEY, SMNVEV (reference sequence). The CDR3 sequence is 15 residues long. The iRepertoire nested amplicon-rescue multiplex PCR amplified TCR alpha and beta CDR3s from RNA. One-step reverse transcription and amplification started from roughly 100-400 ng of tissue mRNA or PBMC total RNA. TCRdb itself ran the multiplex PCR reads through MiXCR, one entry per CDR3 protein. The data contain 300,000 to 450,000 distinct CDR3 sequences, roughly two fifths of them seen just once; the ten biggest clones take up 9.5% to 15%.

The sequence was collected from a human donor with low-grade glioma or glioblastoma, undergoing nonglioma brain surgery, or in good health (not recorded which). Sequenced input: glioma tissue, nonneoplastic brain tissue, or PBMCs (not recorded which). The chain has TRBV27 and TRBJ1-2; no definite D call. The CDR3 sequence is CASSPRTHSNYGYTF. DNA for the CDR3: TGTGCCAGCAGCCCTCGCACCCATTCGAACTATGGCTACACCTTC.